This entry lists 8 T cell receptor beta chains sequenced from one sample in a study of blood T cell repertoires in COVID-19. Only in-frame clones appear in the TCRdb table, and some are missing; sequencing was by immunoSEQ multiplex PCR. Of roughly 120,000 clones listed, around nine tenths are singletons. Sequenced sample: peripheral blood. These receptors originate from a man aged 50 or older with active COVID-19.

CDR3: CASSPGGTTQPSNYGYTF. The CDR3 DNA sequence: TGTGCCAGCAGTCCAGGGGGGACCACCCAACCCTCTAACTATGGCTACACCTTC. The rearrangement uses TRBV6-6 and TRBJ1-2; 7 nucleotides line up with TRBD1. CDR1 and CDR2 (germline): MNHNY, SVGAGI (reference sequence). The CDR3 consists of 18 residues. After removal of 5 bases from V and 0 bases from J, the junction contained 15 bases not matched to a gene.

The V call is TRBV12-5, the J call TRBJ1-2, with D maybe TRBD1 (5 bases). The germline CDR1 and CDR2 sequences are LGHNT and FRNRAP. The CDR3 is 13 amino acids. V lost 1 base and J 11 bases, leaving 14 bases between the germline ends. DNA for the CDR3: TGTGCTAGTGGTTTGGGTTTCTTCCAGGGTTACACCTTC. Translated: CASGLGFFQGYTF. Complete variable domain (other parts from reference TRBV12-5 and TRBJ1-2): DARVTQTPRHKVTEMGQEVTMRCQPILGHNTVFWYRQTMMQGLELLAYFRNRAPLDDSGMPKDRFSAEMPDATLATLKIQPSEPRDSAVYFCASGLGFFQGYTFGSGTRLTVV.

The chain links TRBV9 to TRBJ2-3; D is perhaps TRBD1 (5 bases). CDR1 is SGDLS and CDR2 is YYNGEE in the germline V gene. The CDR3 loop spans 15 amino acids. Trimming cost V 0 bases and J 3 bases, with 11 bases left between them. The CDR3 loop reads CASSVAGQGTDTQYF. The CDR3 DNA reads TGTGCCAGCAGCGTAGCAGGGCAGGGAACAGATACGCAGTATTTT. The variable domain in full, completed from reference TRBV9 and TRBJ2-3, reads DSGVTQTPKHLITATGQRVTLRCSPRSGDLSVYWYQQSLDQGLQFLIQYYNGEERAKGNILERFSAQQFPDLHSELNLSSLELGDSALYFCASSVAGQGTDTQYFGPGTRLTVL.

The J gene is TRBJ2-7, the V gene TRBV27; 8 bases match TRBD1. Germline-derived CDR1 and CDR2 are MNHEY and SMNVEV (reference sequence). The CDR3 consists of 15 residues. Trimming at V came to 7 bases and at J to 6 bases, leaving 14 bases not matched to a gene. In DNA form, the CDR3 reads TGTGCCAGCAAAACAATTATAGGGCAGGGGGCCGAGCAGTACTTC. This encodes CASKTIIGQGAEQYF.

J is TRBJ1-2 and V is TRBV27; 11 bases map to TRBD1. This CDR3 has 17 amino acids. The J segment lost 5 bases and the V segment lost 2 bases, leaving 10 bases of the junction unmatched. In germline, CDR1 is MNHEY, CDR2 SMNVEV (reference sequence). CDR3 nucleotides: TGTGCCAGCAGTTTAGTTCGGACAGGGGGCGCGACTTATGGCTACACCTTC. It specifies CASSLVRTGGATYGYTF.

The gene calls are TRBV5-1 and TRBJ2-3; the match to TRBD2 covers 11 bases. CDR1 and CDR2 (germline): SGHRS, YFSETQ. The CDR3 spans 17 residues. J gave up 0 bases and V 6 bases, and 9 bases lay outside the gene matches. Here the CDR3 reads CASTAKTSGTSTDTQYF. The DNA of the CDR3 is TGCGCCAGCACCGCCAAGACTAGCGGGACTAGCACAGATACGCAGTATTTT.

CDR3 sequence reads: CASSRAGQPLHF. In DNA, the CDR3 is TGTGCCAGCAGCCGCGCAGGGCAACCCCTCCACTTT. The chain joins TRBV6-5 to TRBJ1-6; D may be TRBD1 (5 bases). This CDR3 region has 12 residues. V lost 6 bases to trimming and J lost 12 bases, with 12 bases between them. Germline V gene lookup returns CDR1 MNHEY and CDR2 SVGAGI.

The CDR3 DNA reads as TGTGCCAGCTCCCTCGGACAGGGCCCCTACGAGCAGTACTTC. The encoded protein is CASSLGQGPYEQYF. The chain is built from TRBV2 and TRBJ2-7, with 8 bases that match TRBD1. The CDR3 covers 14 residues. Looked up from germline, CDR1 is SNHLY and CDR2 is FYNNEI. J lost 2 bases, V lost 8 bases, and 8 bases had no gene match. Filled out from reference TRBV2 and TRBJ2-7, the complete variable domain reads EPEVTQTPSHQVTQMGQEVILRCVPISNHLYFYWYRQILGQKVEFLVSFYNNEISEKSEIFDDQFSVERPDGSNFTLKIRSTKLEDSAMYFCASSLGQGPYEQYFGPGTRLTVT.